This record looks at one TCR beta chain sequence and its context. Its cognate antigen is unknown. CDR3 length: 13 amino acids. The V gene lost 5 bases and the J gene lost 5 bases, with 12 bases spanning the gap. The germline CDR1 and CDR2 sequences are MNHNY and SVGAGI (reference sequence). The source of the sample is a study of spatial heterogeneity in lung cancer. Study-level results: Whereas they appeared in blood less at follow-up, ubiquitous expanded tumor TCRs appeared there more at resection.

This sample's time point: sample taken at primary tumor resection. Whole RNA, which was extracted from tumor, nontumor lung tissue or frozen PBMC, was sequenced without any cell sorting. TCRdb reanalysed the 5' RACE reads using MiXCR and keeps one entry per CDR3 protein. The table records about 50,000 distinct CDR3 sequences, roughly 7.6% of them present only once. The sample consisted of PBMCs, taken at surgery. The receptor was isolated from a female donor with early-stage non-small cell lung cancer. The gene calls are TRBV6-6 and TRBJ2-5; the D gene is possibly TRBD2 (5 bases). Here the CDR3 DNA reads TGTGCCAGCAGTCGTAGCGTACGGGAGACCCAGTACTTC. This encodes CASSRSVRETQYF.